This TCR beta chain was sequenced for a study of T cell repertoires in cytomegalovirus infection. For the study at large: CMV infection together with matching HLA type was indicated by public TCR beta signatures.

As regards this clonotype: Its target is unknown.

MiXCR was run by TCRdb on the reads, yielding one entry per CDR3 protein. This table has under 500,000 distinct CDR3 sequences, about 44% appearing once. Germline loops: CDR1 MNHNS, CDR2 SASEGT. After removal of 7 bases from V and 1 base from J, the junction contained 11 bases not matched to a gene. The length of the CDR3 is 16 residues. The source is a human donor in good health (CMV status not recorded). Some clones in this sample may be carry-over from other donors' samples. The sample in question was cultured PBMCs, obtained from culture after CMV antigen stimulation. The chain combines TRBV6-1 with TRBJ2-3; 7 bases line up with TRBD2. CDR3 sequence reads: CASTKAVAGRTDTQYF. The CDR3 DNA sequence: TGTGCCAGCACCAAGGCAGTAGCGGGCCGCACAGATACGCAGTATTTT.